The 32 T cell receptor beta chains below all came from one sample that was sequenced in a study of cytomegalovirus exposure and HLA in healthy donors. It was with 60 Vbeta and 13 Jbeta primers that the PCR ran. The table came from immunoSEQ multiplex PCR; TCRdb's copy has only in-frame clones and leaves some out. The table lists about 130,000 clones, 82% of them singletons. What was sequenced was PBMCs. These receptors originate from a male donor in good health and CMV-seropositive.

The gene calls are TRBV11-2 and TRBJ2-3; 12 bases are a match to TRBD2. The CDR3 spans 17 residues. V dropped 4 bases and J dropped 6; count of bases not matched to a gene: 11. Germline-derived CDR1 and CDR2 are SGHAT and FQNNGV. This chain's CDR3 is CASSYRLAGAKVDTQYF. CDR3 nucleotide sequence: TGTGCCAGCAGCTACAGACTAGCGGGGGCGAAGGTCGATACGCAGTATTTT.

This clone was counted a few times. Without the conserved terminal phenylalanine or tryptophan, this CDR3 likely stems from a read error. No DNA is shown, since the ends of the CDR3 on it are uncertain; the CDR3 is the one TCRdb lists. This sequence joins TRBV19 and TRBJ1-4; the table's D gene call, TRBD1, was not cross checked with the DNA. The CDR3 length is 13 residues, termini included. Per germline, CDR1 LNHDA and CDR2 SQIVND (reference sequence). The CDR3 loop is CASRNRDRDPPCS.

A few counts support this clone. This rearrangement joins TRBV30 to TRBJ1-1; D gene uncertain. The CDR3 has 11 residues. Germline CDR1 and CDR2: GTSNPN and SVGIG (reference sequence). V was trimmed by 4 bases and J by 14 bases, leaving 17 bases between them. CDR3 sequence (DNA): TGTGCCTGGATTCCCGAAGGCCGGGTCTTCTTT. It is translated as CAWIPEGRVFF.

V and J are TRBV7-2 and TRBJ2-7, with TRBD2 identical over 9 bases. The V gene end was trimmed by 1 base and the J gene end by 1 base; junction bases not matched to a gene: 5. This CDR3 is built from 16 residues. Germline V gene sequence: CDR1 SGHTA, CDR2 FQGNSA. The CDR3 sequence: CASSLGGTSLSYEQYF. In nucleotides, the CDR3 is TGTGCCAGCAGCTTAGGTGGGACTAGCCTTTCCTACGAGCAGTACTTC.

The chain carries TRBV2 and TRBJ2-5, with 10 bases lining up with TRBD2. Germline V gene lookup returns CDR1 SNHLY and CDR2 FYNNEI. V shed 5 bases and J 2 bases; nucleotides not matched to a gene: 5. This CDR3 has 15 amino acids. Here the CDR3 DNA reads TGTGCCAGCAGTAGACTAGCGGGTGGACAAGAGACCCAGTACTTC. Its protein product is CASSRLAGGQETQYF.

The chain carries TRBV5-4 and TRBJ2-7; 11 nucleotides match TRBD2. From germline, CDR1 is SGHNT and CDR2 YYREEE (reference sequence). The V segment lost 4 bases and the J segment 5 bases; nucleotides outside the gene matches: 8. The length of the CDR3 is 15 residues. The CDR3 region has the DNA TGTGCCAGCAGCACGTTAGCGGGAGGGCTAGACGAGCAGTACTTC. Translating gives CASSTLAGGLDEQYF.

V usage is TRBV19 and J usage is TRBJ2-7, with D maybe TRBD2 (5 bases). The CDR3 sequence is 14 residues long. CDR1 is LNHDA, CDR2 SQIVND, per germline (reference sequence). Trimming took 7 bases from V and 5 from J, leaving 18 bases between them. In DNA form, the CDR3 reads TGTGCCAGTATCATCGGGAATATCGGCAACGAGCAGTACTTC. This gives the protein CASIIGNIGNEQYF.

The rearrangement links TRBV9 to TRBJ2-7, with TRBD2 identical over 8 bases. CDR1 and CDR2 from the germline V gene are SGDLS and YYNGEE. The V gene end was trimmed by 0 bases and the J gene end by 6 bases; junction bases not matched to a gene: 14. This CDR3 spans 17 amino acids. CDR3 bases: TGTGCCAGCAGCGTAGTCCCCTCTCTAGCGGGTGCGGGCGAGCAGTACTTC. This translates into CASSVVPSLAGAGEQYF.

This sequence joins TRBV7-9 and TRBJ2-7; 8 nucleotides agree with TRBD1. The CDR3 covers 13 residues. Germline lookup yields CDR1 SEHNR and CDR2 FQNEAQ (reference sequence). Trimming at V came to 4 bases and at J to 7 bases, leaving 6 bases not matched to a gene. The CDR3 region has the DNA TGTGCCAGCAGCTCGGACAGGGTATGGGAGCAGTACTTC. It is translated as CASSSDRVWEQYF. The full variable domain, in which reference TRBV7-9 and TRBJ2-7 provide the parts outside the CDR3, is DTGVSQNPRHKITKRGQNVTFRCDPISEHNRLYWYRQTLGQGPEFLTYFQNEAQLEKSRLLSDRFSAERPKGSFSTLEIQRTEQGDSAMYLCASSSDRVWEQYFGPGTRLTVT.

The rearrangement links TRBV28 to TRBJ2-5; TRBD1 agrees at 7 bases. The DNA matches TRBJ2-7 better at its end, which makes the J call doubtful. This CDR3 has 11 residues. Germline CDR1 MDHEN, CDR2 SYDVKM. CDR3: CAANRGYEQYF. For the CDR3, the DNA is TGTGCCGCGAACAGGGGTTACGAGCAGTACTTC.

This clone appeared a few times. This chain uses TRBV7-9 with TRBJ2-1, with D perhaps matching TRBD1 (6 bases). This CDR3 spans 16 amino acids. V lost 5 bases to trimming and J lost 3 bases, with 17 bases between them. Germline V gene sequence: CDR1 SEHNR, CDR2 FQNEAQ (reference sequence). In DNA, the CDR3 is TGTGCCAGCAGCGGAACCACAGGGCCGAACTACAATGAGCAGTTCTTC. The encoded protein is CASSGTTGPNYNEQFF. Filled out from reference TRBV7-9 and TRBJ2-1, the complete variable domain reads DTGVSQNPRHKITKRGQNVTFRCDPISEHNRLYWYRQTLGQGPEFLTYFQNEAQLEKSRLLSDRFSAERPKGSFSTLEIQRTEQGDSAMYLCASSGTTGPNYNEQFFGPGTRLTVL.

J is TRBJ1-4 and V is TRBV27, with 9 bases matching TRBD1. The germline V gene has CDR1 MNHEY and CDR2 SMNVEV (reference sequence). V shed 4 bases and J 5 bases; nucleotides not matched to a gene: 2. The CDR3 consists of 14 residues. The CDR3 sequence: CASSYRGRNEKLFF. The DNA for the CDR3 is TGTGCCAGCAGTTACAGGGGGCGGAATGAAAAACTGTTTTTT.

This CDR3 reads CAWAGTPVSEQYF. CDR3 coding DNA: TGTGCCTGGGCCGGGACTCCCGTTTCCGAGCAGTACTTC. The chain couples TRBV30 to TRBJ2-7; D may be TRBD2 (6 bases). V was cut by 5 bases and J by 6 bases, with 17 bases left in between. The CDR3 totals 13 residues. From germline, CDR1 is GTSNPN and CDR2 SVGIG (reference sequence).

The CDR3 DNA follows: TGTGCCTGGACCCAAGGAGGCAGATACTACGAGCAGTACTTC. Translated: CAWTQGGRYYEQYF. The V call is TRBV30, the J call TRBJ2-7; D might be TRBD2 (5 bases). Between the trimmed V and J ends, which lost 4 bases and 3 bases, there was a span of 16 bases. The CDR3 runs 14 residues. The germline CDR1 and CDR2 sequences are GTSNPN and SVGIG (reference sequence).

The rearrangement uses TRBV28 and TRBJ2-2; D gene ambiguous. Trimming took off 8 bases at V and 4 bases at J, with 5 bases between the two ends. The CDR3 runs 11 residues. CDR1 is MDHEN, CDR2 SYDVKM, per germline. CDR3 in DNA: TGTGCCAGCGCGGCCACCGGGGAGCTGTTTTTT. Translation: CASAATGELFF.

The rearrangement joins TRBV7-9 to TRBJ2-2; D is possibly TRBD1 (6 bases). Trimming took off 5 bases at V and 1 base at J, with 14 bases between the two ends. This CDR3 comprises 16 residues. CDR1 and CDR2 (germline): SEHNR, FQNEAQ (reference sequence). The CDR3 loop is CASSPGQSKNTGELFF. In DNA form, the CDR3 reads TGTGCCAGCAGCCCCGGACAGTCGAAGAACACCGGGGAGCTGTTTTTT.

V is TRBV9 and J is TRBJ2-3; 11 nucleotides agree with TRBD2. Unmatched junction bases numbered 12, after V lost 1 base and J lost 2 bases. The CDR3 consists of 19 residues. The germline CDR1 and CDR2 sequences are SGDLS and YYNGEE. The CDR3 is CASSVLHPLAGGTTDTQYF. In nucleotides, the CDR3 is TGTGCCAGCAGCGTACTCCACCCCCTAGCGGGAGGCACCACAGATACGCAGTATTTT.

This clone was observed a few times. The gene calls are TRBV20-1 and TRBJ2-1; D unclear. Looked up from germline, CDR1 is DFQATT and CDR2 is SNEGSKA (reference sequence). V lost 6 bases and J 3 bases, leaving 3 bases between the germline ends. The CDR3 spans 10 residues. The CDR3 DNA is TGCAGTGCCAGCTACAATGAGCAGTTCTTC. This sequence encodes CSASYNEQFF.

This clone appeared once. This chain uses TRBV4-2 with TRBJ1-5; D is undetermined. V dropped 2 bases and J dropped 1 base, with 9 bases sitting between them. Germline V gene data show CDR1 as LGHNA and CDR2 as YNFKEQ. This CDR3 comprises 15 residues. The CDR3 DNA reads TGTGCCAGCAGCCAATCGGTTTTAAGCAATCAGCCCCAGCATTTT. Translating it yields CASSQSVLSNQPQHF.

The chain uses TRBV2 and TRBJ1-5, with D perhaps TRBD1 (5 bases). There are 15 residues in the CDR3. Trimming took off 1 base at V and 1 base at J, with 8 bases between the two ends. The germline gives CDR1 SNHLY, CDR2 FYNNEI. CDR3: CASSEGRASNQPQHF. CDR3 in DNA: TGTGCCAGCAGTGAAGGCAGGGCCAGCAATCAGCCCCAGCATTTT.

The rearrangement joins TRBV7-2 to TRBJ2-7, with a possible D match to TRBD2 (5 bases). The CDR3 loop spans 15 amino acids. CDR1 is SGHTA and CDR2 is FQGNSA in the germline V gene. V dropped 1 base and J dropped 2 bases, with 12 bases sitting between them. The CDR3 sequence: CASSLDRGRPYEQYF. The CDR3 bases are TGTGCCAGCAGCTTAGATCGGGGAAGACCCTACGAGCAGTACTTC.

The genes are TRBV9 and TRBJ2-1; 7 nucleotides align to TRBD2. CDR1 and CDR2 (germline): SGDLS, YYNGEE. The CDR3 totals 15 residues. The V segment lost 0 bases and the J segment 5 bases; nucleotides outside the gene matches: 5. The CDR3 loop reads CASSVVAGEDNEQFF. CDR3 sequence (DNA): TGTGCCAGCAGCGTAGTTGCGGGAGAGGACAATGAGCAGTTCTTC.

The rearrangement uses TRBV9 and TRBJ2-3; possibly TRBD2 for D (6 bases). Germline CDR1 reads SGDLS; CDR2 reads YYNGEE. V lost 7 bases and J 4 bases, leaving 22 bases between the germline ends. CDR3 length: 16 amino acids. DNA of the CDR3: TGTGCCAGCGGCCCCGGGGTGGGAGGAGCGGCAGATACGCAGTATTTT. It yields the protein CASGPGVGGAADTQYF.

The chain combines TRBV29-1 with TRBJ2-3; 12 nucleotides match TRBD1. The CDR3 consists of 15 residues. The ends lost 6 bases at V and 3 bases at J; junction bases unmatched: 7. Germline lookup yields CDR1 SQVTM and CDR2 ANQGSEA. This CDR3 reads CSVLGGQGATDTQYF. CDR3 bases: TGCAGCGTCCTGGGGGGACAGGGGGCAACAGATACGCAGTATTTT.

Only one count was recorded for this clone. The chain joins TRBV21-1 to TRBJ2-7; the table's D gene call, TRBD2, was not cross checked with the DNA. TRBV21-1 is a pseudogene. The CDR3 is made up of 11 amino acids. CDR3 protein: CASSNMSEQYF. The CDR3 bases are TGTGCCAGCAGCAATATGAGCGAGCAGTACTTC.

The V gene is TRBV18, the J gene TRBJ2-5; 8 bases align to TRBD2. Judging by the DNA end, TRBJ2-7 fits better; the J call may be wrong. The CDR3 is made up of 13 amino acids. Germline CDR1 reads KGHSH; CDR2 reads LQKENI. The CDR3: CASSDLAGYEQYF. The CDR3 DNA reads TGTGCCAGCTCAGATCTAGCGGGCTACGAGCAGTACTTC.

CDR3 sequence: CASSQGLEAGEQYF. CDR3 nucleotides: TGCGCCAGCAGCCAAGGGTTGGAGGCGGGCGAGCAGTACTTC. V gene TRBV4-3 combines with J gene TRBJ2-7, with D perhaps TRBD2 (5 bases). The CDR3 spans 14 residues. V lost 1 base and J lost 6, with 13 bases in between. CDR1 LGHNA and CDR2 YSLEER come from the germline V gene.

This chain links TRBV4-2 with TRBJ1-1; the match to TRBD1 covers 7 bases. Germline trimming cut 8 bases from V and 3 bases from J; bases unmatched to any gene: 12. The CDR3 totals 15 residues. CDR1 and CDR2 (germline): LGHNA, YNFKEQ. CDR3 sequence reads: CASSPAGGSDTEAFF. CDR3 DNA sequence: TGTGCCAGCTCACCCGCAGGGGGATCGGACACTGAAGCTTTCTTT.

The gene calls are TRBV7-9 and TRBJ1-4, with a weak D call TRBD1 (5 bases). The CDR3 covers 13 residues. Per the germline V gene, CDR1 is SEHNR and CDR2 is FQNEAQ (reference sequence). Trimming removed 5 bases from V and 8 bases from J, with 12 bases in between. CDR3 sequence (DNA): TGTGCCAGCAGCCCGCGACAGTTAGAAAAACTGTTTTTT. The encoded protein is CASSPRQLEKLFF.

This clone was counted once. This rearrangement joins TRBV5-4 to TRBJ2-3, with 7 bases lining up with TRBD2. Germline V gene data show CDR1 as SGHNT and CDR2 as YYREEE (reference sequence). The CDR3 is 16 amino acids. V dropped 10 bases and J dropped 1; count of bases not matched to a gene: 15. CDR3 in amino acids: CALPSKAGRGTDTQYF. The CDR3 bases are TGTGCCCTACCGTCAAAAGCGGGAAGAGGCACAGATACGCAGTATTTT.

This chain links TRBV19 with TRBJ2-7, with a weak D call TRBD2 (6 bases). The CDR3 consists of 16 residues. V was cut by 2 bases and J by 1 base, with 15 bases left in between. The V gene's germline CDR1 is LNHDA and CDR2 SQIVND (reference sequence). The CDR3 is CASSISYRGVSYEQYF. In DNA form, the CDR3 reads TGTGCCAGTAGTATAAGTTACCGCGGGGTATCCTACGAGCAGTACTTC.

This clone occurred once. The CDR3 spells CASSEGGGPQHF. The CDR3 region has the DNA TGTGCCAGCAGTGAGGGCGGGGGGCCCCAGCATTTT. This chain joins TRBV6-6 and TRBJ1-5; D is possibly TRBD1 (5 bases). This CDR3 is 12 amino acids long. Trimming left V 5 bases short and J 9 bases short, with 11 bases between. Per germline, CDR1 MNHNY and CDR2 SVGAGI (reference sequence).